The 3 T cell receptor beta chains in this list originate from one sample, sequenced in a study of glioma-infiltrating T cells after dendritic cell vaccination. Profiling relied on immunoSEQ multiplex PCR, and the TCRdb table lists in-frame clones only, not all of them. This sample has approximately 84,000 clones, with around 86% found just once. The sample in question was blood, obtained before dendritic cell vaccination. These receptors originate from a human donor with glioblastoma.

The chain uses TRBV4-1 and TRBJ2-4; TRBD1 is a possible D gene (6 bases). V dropped 2 bases and J dropped 4 bases, with 9 bases sitting between them. This CDR3 region has 14 residues. The germline gives CDR1 MGHRA, CDR2 YSYEKL. This CDR3 reads CASSQPTGKNIQYF. The CDR3, as DNA: TGCGCCAGCAGCCAACCGACAGGAAAAAACATTCAGTACTTC.

The V call is TRBV30, the J call TRBJ2-1; D not certain. This CDR3 has 12 amino acids. Trimming shortened V by 3 bases and J by 4 bases, and 7 bases separated the two germline ends. Per the germline V gene, CDR1 is GTSNPN and CDR2 is SVGIG (reference sequence). The CDR3 loop reads CAWSPGYNEQFF. For the CDR3, the DNA is TGTGCCTGGAGCCCCGGGTACAATGAGCAGTTCTTC.

The J gene is TRBJ1-2, the V gene TRBV6-5, with 7 nucleotides matching TRBD1. The CDR3 runs to 13 residues. From germline, CDR1 is MNHEY and CDR2 SVGAGI. V shed 6 bases, J shed 9 bases, and the junction held 10 bases outside the gene matches. CDR3 in DNA: TGTGCCAGCAGCCTAAACAGGGGAAGAAGCTACACCTTC. It yields the protein CASSLNRGRSYTF.